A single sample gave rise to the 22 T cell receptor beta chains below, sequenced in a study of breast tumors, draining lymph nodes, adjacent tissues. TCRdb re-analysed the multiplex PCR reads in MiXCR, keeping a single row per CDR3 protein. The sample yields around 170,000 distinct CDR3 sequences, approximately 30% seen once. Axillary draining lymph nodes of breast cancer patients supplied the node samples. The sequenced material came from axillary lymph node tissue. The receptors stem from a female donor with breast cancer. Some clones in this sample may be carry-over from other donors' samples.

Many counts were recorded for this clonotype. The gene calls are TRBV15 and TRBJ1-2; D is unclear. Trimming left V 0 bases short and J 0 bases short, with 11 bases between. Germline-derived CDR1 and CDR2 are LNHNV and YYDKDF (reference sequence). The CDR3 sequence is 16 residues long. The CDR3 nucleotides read TGTGCCACCAGCAGAGATCCAGGAGTACCTAACTATGGCTACACCTTC. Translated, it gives CATSRDPGVPNYGYTF. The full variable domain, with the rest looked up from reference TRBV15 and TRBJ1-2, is DAMVIQNPRYQVTQFGKPVTLSCSQTLNHNVMYWYQQKSSQAPKLLFHYYDKDFNNEADTPDNFQSRRPNTSFCFLDIRSPGLGDTAMYLCATSRDPGVPNYGYTFGSGTRLTVV.

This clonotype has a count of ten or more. Written as DNA, the CDR3 is TGTGCCAGCAGACCCCCTGTGGCGAGCACAGATACGCAGTATTTT. As protein: CASRPPVASTDTQYF. V usage is TRBV6-5 and J usage is TRBJ2-3; D ambiguous. This CDR3 contains 15 residues. CDR1 and CDR2 (germline): MNHEY, SVGAGI. V shed 6 bases and J shed 0 bases, with 13 bases lying between them.

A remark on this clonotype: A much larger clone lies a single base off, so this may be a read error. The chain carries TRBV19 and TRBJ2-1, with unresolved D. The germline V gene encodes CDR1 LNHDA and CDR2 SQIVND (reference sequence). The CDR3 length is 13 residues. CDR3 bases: TGTGCCAGTACCGTGAAACAAATAAATGGGCAGTTCTTC. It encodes CASTVKQINGQFF.

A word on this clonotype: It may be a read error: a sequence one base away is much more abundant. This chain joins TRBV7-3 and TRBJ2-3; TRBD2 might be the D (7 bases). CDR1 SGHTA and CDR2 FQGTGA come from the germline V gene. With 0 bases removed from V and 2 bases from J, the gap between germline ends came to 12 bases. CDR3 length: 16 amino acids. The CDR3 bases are TGTGCCAGCAGCTTAACTGGGGGGGGGGCCACAGATACGCAGTATTTT. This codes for CASSLTGGGATDTQYF.

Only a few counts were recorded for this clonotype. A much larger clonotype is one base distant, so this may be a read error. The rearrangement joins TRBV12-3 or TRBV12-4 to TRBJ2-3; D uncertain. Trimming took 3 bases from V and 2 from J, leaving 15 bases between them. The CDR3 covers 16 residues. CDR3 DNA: TGTGCCAGCAGTTTCGAGCGTCGAGCGCCCACAGATACGCAGTATTTT. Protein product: CASSFERRAPTDTQYF.

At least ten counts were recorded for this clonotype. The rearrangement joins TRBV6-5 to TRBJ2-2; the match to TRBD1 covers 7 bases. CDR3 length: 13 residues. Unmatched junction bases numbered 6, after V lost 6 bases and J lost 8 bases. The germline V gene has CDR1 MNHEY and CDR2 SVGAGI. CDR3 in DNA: TGTGCCAGCAGGTTAGGGACAGTTGGGGAGCTGTTTTTT. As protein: CASRLGTVGELFF.

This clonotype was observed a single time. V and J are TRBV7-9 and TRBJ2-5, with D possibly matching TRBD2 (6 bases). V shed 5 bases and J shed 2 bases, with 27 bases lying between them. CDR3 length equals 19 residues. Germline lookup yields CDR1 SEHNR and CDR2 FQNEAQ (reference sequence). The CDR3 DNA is TGTGCCAGCAGCCCACGGTTCGGGATAGACGTAGGGAGGCAAGAGACCCAGTACTTC. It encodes CASSPRFGIDVGRQETQYF.

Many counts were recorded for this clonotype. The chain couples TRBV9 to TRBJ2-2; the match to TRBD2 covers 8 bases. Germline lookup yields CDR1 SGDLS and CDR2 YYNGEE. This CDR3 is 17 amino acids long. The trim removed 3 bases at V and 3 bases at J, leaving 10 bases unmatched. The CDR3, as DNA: TGTGCCAGCAGCGCCCCGAGGGACGGGGGGGACACCGGGGAGCTGTTTTTT. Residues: CASSAPRDGGDTGELFF.

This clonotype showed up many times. CDR3 nucleotides: TGTGCCAGCAGTTTTAGCGGGAGGGCCGGGGATGAGCAGTTCTTC. It translates to CASSFSGRAGDEQFF. The V and J genes are TRBV12-3 or TRBV12-4 and TRBJ2-1, with 11 bases lining up with TRBD2. The CDR3 is made up of 15 amino acids. Germline trimming cut 3 bases from V and 8 bases from J; bases unmatched to any gene: 6.

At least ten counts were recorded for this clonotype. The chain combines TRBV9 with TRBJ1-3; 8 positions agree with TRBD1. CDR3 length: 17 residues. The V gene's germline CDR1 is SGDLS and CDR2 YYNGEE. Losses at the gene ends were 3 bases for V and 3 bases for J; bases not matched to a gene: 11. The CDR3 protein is CASSARAGQGGGNTIYF. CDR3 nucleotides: TGTGCCAGCAGCGCGCGAGCCGGACAGGGAGGTGGAAACACCATATATTTT. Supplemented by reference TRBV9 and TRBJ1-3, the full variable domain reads DSGVTQTPKHLITATGQRVTLRCSPRSGDLSVYWYQQSLDQGLQFLIQYYNGEERAKGNILERFSAQQFPDLHSELNLSSLELGDSALYFCASSARAGQGGGNTIYFGEGSWLTVV.

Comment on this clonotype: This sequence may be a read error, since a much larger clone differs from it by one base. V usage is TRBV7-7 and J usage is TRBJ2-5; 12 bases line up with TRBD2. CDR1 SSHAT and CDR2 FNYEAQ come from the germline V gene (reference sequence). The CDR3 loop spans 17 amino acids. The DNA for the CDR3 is TGTGCTAGCAGCTTTGGTTCCCTAGCGGGAGGGCAAGAGCCCCAGTACTTC. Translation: CASSFGSLAGGQEPQYF.

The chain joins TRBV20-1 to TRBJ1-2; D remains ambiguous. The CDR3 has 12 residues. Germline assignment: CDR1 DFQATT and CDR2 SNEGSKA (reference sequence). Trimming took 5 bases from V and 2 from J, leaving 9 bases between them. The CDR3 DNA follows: TGCAGTGCTTCCTGGGCCAACTATGGCTACACCTTC. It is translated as CSASWANYGYTF.

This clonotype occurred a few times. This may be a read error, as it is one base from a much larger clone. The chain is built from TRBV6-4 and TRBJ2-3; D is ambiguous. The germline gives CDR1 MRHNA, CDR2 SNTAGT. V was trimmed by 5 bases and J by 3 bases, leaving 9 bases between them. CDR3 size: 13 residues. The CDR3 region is CASSLQATDTQYF. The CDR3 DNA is TGTGCCAGCAGTCTTCAAGCAACAGATACGCAGTATTTT.

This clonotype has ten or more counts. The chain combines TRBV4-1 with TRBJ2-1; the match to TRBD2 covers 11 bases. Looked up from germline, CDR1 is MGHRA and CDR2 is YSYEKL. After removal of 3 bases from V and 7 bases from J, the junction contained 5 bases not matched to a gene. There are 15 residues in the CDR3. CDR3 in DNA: TGCGCCAGCAGCCAGCCCGGGACTAGCGGTAATGAGCAGTTCTTC. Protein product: CASSQPGTSGNEQFF.

CDR3 DNA sequence: TGTGCCAGCAGCTTAAAAGTCGGGAGGGATGAGCAGTTCTTC. This codes for CASSLKVGRDEQFF. V usage is TRBV7-9 and J usage is TRBJ2-1; 8 nucleotides match TRBD2. The CDR3 totals 14 residues. After removal of 2 bases from V and 8 bases from J, the junction contained 5 bases not matched to a gene. Germline V CDR1 and CDR2: SEHNR, FQNEAQ (reference sequence).

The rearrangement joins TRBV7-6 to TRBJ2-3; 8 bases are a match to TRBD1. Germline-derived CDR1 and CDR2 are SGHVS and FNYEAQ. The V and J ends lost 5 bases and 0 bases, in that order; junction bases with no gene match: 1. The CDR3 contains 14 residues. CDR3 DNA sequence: TGTGCCAGCAGCCGGACAGGGAGCACAGATACGCAGTATTTT. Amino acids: CASSRTGSTDTQYF.

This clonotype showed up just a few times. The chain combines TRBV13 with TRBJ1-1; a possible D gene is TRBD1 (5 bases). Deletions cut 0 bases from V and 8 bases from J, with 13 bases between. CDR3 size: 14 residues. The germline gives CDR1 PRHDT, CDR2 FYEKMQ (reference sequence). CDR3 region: CASSLGVGPGEAFF. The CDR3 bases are TGTGCCAGCAGCTTAGGCGTGGGGCCGGGAGAAGCTTTCTTT.

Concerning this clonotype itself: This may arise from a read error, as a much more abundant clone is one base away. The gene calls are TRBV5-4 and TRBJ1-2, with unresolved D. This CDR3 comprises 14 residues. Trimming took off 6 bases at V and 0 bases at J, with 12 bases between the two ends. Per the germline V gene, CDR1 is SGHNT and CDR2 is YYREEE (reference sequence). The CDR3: CASNFGGANYGYTF. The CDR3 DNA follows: TGTGCCAGCAATTTCGGAGGAGCTAACTATGGCTACACCTTC.

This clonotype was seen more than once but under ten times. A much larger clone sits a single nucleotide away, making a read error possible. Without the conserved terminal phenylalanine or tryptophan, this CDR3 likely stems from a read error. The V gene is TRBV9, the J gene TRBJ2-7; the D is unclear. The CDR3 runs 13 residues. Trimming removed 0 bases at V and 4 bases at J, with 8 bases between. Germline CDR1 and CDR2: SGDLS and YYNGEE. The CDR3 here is CASSVAGSYEQYS. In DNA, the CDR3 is TGTGCCAGCAGCGTAGCCGGCAGTTACGAGCAGTACTCC.

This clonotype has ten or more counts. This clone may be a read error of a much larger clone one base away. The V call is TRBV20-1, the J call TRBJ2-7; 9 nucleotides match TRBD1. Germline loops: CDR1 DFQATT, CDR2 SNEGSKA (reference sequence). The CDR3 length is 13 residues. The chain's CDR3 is CSAAGTGTYAQYF. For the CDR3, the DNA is TGCAGTGCTGCCGGGACAGGGACCTACGCGCAGTACTTC.

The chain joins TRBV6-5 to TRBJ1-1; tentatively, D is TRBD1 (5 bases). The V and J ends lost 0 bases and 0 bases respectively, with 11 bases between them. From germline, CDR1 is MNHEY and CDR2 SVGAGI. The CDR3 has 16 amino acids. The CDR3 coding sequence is TGTGCCAGCAGTTACTCGATGCAGGGATTGAACACTGAAGCTTTCTTT. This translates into CASSYSMQGLNTEAFF.

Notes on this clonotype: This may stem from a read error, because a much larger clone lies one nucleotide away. CDR3 in DNA: TGTGCCAGCATTTCAGGCTACTCCTACGAGCAGTACTTC. Protein product: CASISGYSYEQYF. The chain recombines TRBV6-5 with TRBJ2-7; no clear D gene. Germline CDR1 MNHEY, CDR2 SVGAGI. This CDR3 contains 13 residues. Trimming took off 7 bases at V and 0 bases at J, with 10 bases between the two ends.